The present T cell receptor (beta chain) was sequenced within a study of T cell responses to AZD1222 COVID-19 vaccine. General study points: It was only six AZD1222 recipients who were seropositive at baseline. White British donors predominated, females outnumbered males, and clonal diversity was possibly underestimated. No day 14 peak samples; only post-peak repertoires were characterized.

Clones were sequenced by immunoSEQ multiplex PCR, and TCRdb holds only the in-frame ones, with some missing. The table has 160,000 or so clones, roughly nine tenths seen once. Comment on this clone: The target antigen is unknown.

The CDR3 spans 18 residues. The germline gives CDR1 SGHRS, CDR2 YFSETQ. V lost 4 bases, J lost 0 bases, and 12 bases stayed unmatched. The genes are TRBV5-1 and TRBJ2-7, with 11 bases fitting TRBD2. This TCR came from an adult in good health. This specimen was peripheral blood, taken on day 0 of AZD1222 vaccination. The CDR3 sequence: CASSPLDPGLAGSYEQYF. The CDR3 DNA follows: TGCGCCAGCAGCCCTCTCGATCCCGGACTAGCGGGCTCCTACGAGCAGTACTTC. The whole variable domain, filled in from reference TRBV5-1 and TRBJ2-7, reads KAGVTQTPRYLIKTRGQQVTLSCSPISGHRSVSWYQQTPGQGLQFLFEYFSETQRNKGNFPGRFSGRQFSNSRSEMNVSTLELGDSALYLCASSPLDPGLAGSYEQYFGPGTRLTVT.